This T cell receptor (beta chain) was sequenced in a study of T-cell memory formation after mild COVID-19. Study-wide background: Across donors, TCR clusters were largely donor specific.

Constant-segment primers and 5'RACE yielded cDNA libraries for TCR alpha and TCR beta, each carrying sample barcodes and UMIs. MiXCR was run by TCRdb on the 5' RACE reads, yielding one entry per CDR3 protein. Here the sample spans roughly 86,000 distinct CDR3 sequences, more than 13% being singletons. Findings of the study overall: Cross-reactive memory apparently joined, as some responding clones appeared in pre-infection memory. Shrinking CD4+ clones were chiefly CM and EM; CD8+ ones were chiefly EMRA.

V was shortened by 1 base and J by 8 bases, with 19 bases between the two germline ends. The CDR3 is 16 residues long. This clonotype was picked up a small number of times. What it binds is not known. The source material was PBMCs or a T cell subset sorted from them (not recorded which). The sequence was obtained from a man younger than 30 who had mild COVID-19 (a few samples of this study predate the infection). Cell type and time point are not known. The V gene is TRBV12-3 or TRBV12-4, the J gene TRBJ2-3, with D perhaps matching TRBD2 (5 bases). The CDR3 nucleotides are TGTGCCAGCAGTTTAGTCGGGGATCCCCCACACGTTACGCAGTATTTT. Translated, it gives CASSLVGDPPHVTQYF.